The 32 T cell receptor beta chains in this list originate from one sample, sequenced in a study of early T cells in non-severe SARS-CoV-2 infection. Via MiXCR, TCRdb re-called the 5' RACE reads, giving one row per CDR3 protein. The sample contains tens of thousands of distinct CDR3 sequences, approximately 5.1% of which appear only once. Sample: whole blood. All receptors come from an adult who was a healthcare worker with PCR-confirmed SARS-CoV-2 infection or an uninfected control (not recorded which).

This clonotype has ten or more counts. The V gene is TRBV20-1, the J gene TRBJ1-2, with TRBD1 matching over 8 bases. The CDR3 is 15 residues long. Per the germline V gene, CDR1 is DFQATT and CDR2 is SNEGSKA (reference sequence). J gave up 3 bases and V 1 base, and 7 bases lay outside the gene matches. CDR3 DNA: TGCAGTGCTAGAGGGCCATCAGGGGGCGACTATGGCTACACCTTC. Amino acids: CSARGPSGGDYGYTF.

This clonotype was detected ten times or more. This chain links TRBV20-1 with TRBJ1-2, with 7 bases lining up with TRBD1. The ends lost 6 bases at V and 0 bases at J; junction bases unmatched: 4. The CDR3 is 13 amino acids. CDR1 DFQATT and CDR2 SNEGSKA come from the germline V gene (reference sequence). The DNA of the CDR3 is TGCAGTGCGGGGCAGGGGGCTAACTATGGCTACACCTTC. Translated: CSAGQGANYGYTF.

In its sample, this clonotype was seen many times. The rearrangement uses TRBV20-1 and TRBJ1-1; no reliable D call. Germline assignment: CDR1 DFQATT and CDR2 SNEGSKA (reference sequence). Deletions cut 3 bases from V and 1 base from J, with 12 bases between. The CDR3 sequence is 14 residues long. CDR3 in DNA: TGCAGTGCTAGTCCCAGGACGGGGAACACTGAAGCTTTCTTT. Protein sequence: CSASPRTGNTEAFF.

V and J are TRBV6-5 and TRBJ2-5, with D perhaps assigned TRBD1 or TRBD2 (6 bases each). Germline lookup yields CDR1 MNHEY and CDR2 SVGAGI. V lost 6 bases and J lost 2, with 13 bases in between. The CDR3 loop spans 14 amino acids. The CDR3 nucleotides are TGTGCCAGCAGACGGGGGCAGATGCAAGAGACCCAGTACTTC. As protein: CASRRGQMQETQYF.

This clonotype was seen many times. The rearrangement joins TRBV20-1 to TRBJ2-1; D might be TRBD2 (6 bases). Trimming cost V 4 bases and J 1 base, with 17 bases left between them. The CDR3 totals 16 residues. Per germline, CDR1 DFQATT and CDR2 SNEGSKA (reference sequence). CDR3 region: CSATSPTSRSYNEQFF. In DNA, the CDR3 is TGCAGTGCTACATCCCCCACTAGCCGTTCCTACAATGAGCAGTTCTTC.

The CDR3 sequence is CASSLRDGSNNEQFF. CDR3 sequence (DNA): TGTGCCAGCAGCTTGCGGGACGGATCTAACAATGAGCAGTTCTTC. The chain combines TRBV5-4 with TRBJ2-1, with D perhaps given as TRBD1 or TRBD2 (5 bases each). Trimming took off 1 base at V and 5 bases at J, with 13 bases between the two ends. Germline V lookup: CDR1 SGHNT, CDR2 YYREEE (reference sequence). This CDR3 has 15 amino acids.

This clonotype showed up many times. The rearrangement uses TRBV20-1 and TRBJ2-1; 11 nucleotides align to TRBD2. Germline V gives CDR1 DFQATT, CDR2 SNEGSKA (reference sequence). There are 14 residues in the CDR3. V shed 1 base and J 9 bases; nucleotides not matched to a gene: 5. The CDR3: CSARALAGGSEQFF. The CDR3 DNA is TGCAGTGCTAGAGCCCTAGCGGGGGGCAGTGAGCAGTTCTTC.

This clonotype was detected ten times or more. The gene calls are TRBV10-1 and TRBJ1-2; weak D call: TRBD1 (5 bases). V lost 3 bases, J lost 4 bases, and 9 bases lay in between. The germline V gene has CDR1 WNHNN and CDR2 SYGVQD (reference sequence). The CDR3 has 13 residues. This CDR3 reads CASSDSDSYGYTF. The CDR3 region has the DNA TGCGCCAGCAGTGATTCAGACAGCTATGGCTACACCTTC.

This clonotype was counted many times. V is TRBV9 and J is TRBJ1-2, with 11 bases identical to TRBD1. V shed 0 bases and J 6 bases; nucleotides not matched to a gene: 10. Germline V gene data show CDR1 as SGDLS and CDR2 as YYNGEE. The CDR3 loop spans 17 amino acids. CDR3 nucleotides: TGTGCCAGCAGCGTAGATCTTTGGGGACAGGGGGATAATGGCTACACCTTC. Protein sequence: CASSVDLWGQGDNGYTF.

Relative to its sample, this clonotype is medium-sized. This chain links TRBV5-5 with TRBJ2-5; D is unresolved. This CDR3 has 13 residues. Germline assignment: CDR1 SGHKS and CDR2 YYEKEE (reference sequence). V shed 4 bases and J shed 4 bases, with 11 bases lying between them. CDR3 sequence: CASSPNFRETQYF. For the CDR3, the DNA is TGTGCCAGCAGCCCCAACTTCCGAGAGACCCAGTACTTC.

The CDR3 loop reads CASSLSYSLLAKNIQYF. The CDR3 DNA sequence: TGTGCCAGCAGTTTATCATACTCACTACTAGCCAAAAACATTCAGTACTTC. The chain couples TRBV12-3 or TRBV12-4 to TRBJ2-4; D ambiguous. The V and J ends lost 2 bases and 0 bases respectively, with 14 bases between them. This CDR3 is built from 17 residues.

There are many counts of this clonotype. V is TRBV3-1 and J is TRBJ1-2, with D possibly matching TRBD1 (6 bases). Per the germline V gene, CDR1 is LGHDT and CDR2 is YNNKEL (reference sequence). The CDR3 sequence is 12 residues long. Trimming removed 4 bases at V and 12 bases at J, with 15 bases between. DNA of the CDR3: TGTGCCAGCAGCCCAGGGGAGCGCCCCAACACCTTC. The encoded protein is CASSPGERPNTF.

A few counts support this clonotype. The chain uses TRBV5-6 and TRBJ2-7, with 8 nucleotides matching TRBD2. Germline V gene sequence: CDR1 SGHDT, CDR2 YYEEEE. The CDR3 covers 15 residues. V dropped 3 bases and J dropped 2; count of bases not matched to a gene: 7. This CDR3 reads CASSWARGGPYEQYF. CDR3 nucleotides: TGTGCCAGCAGCTGGGCTCGCGGGGGGCCCTACGAGCAGTACTTC.

This sequence joins TRBV6-6 and TRBJ2-1, with 10 bases matching TRBD2. CDR3 length: 14 amino acids. In germline, CDR1 is MNHNY, CDR2 SVGAGI (reference sequence). The V gene end was trimmed by 8 bases and the J gene end by 15 bases; junction bases not matched to a gene: 16. DNA for the CDR3: TGTGCCAGCGGGGCGACTAGCGGGCGGGGGAAATGGTTCTTC. Translating it yields CASGATSGRGKWFF.

This chain connects TRBV7-3 to TRBJ2-2; the D is unclear. CDR3 size: 15 residues. The V gene's germline CDR1 is SGHTA and CDR2 FQGTGA. V lost 3 bases to trimming and J lost 0 bases, with 8 bases between them. CDR3 sequence: CASSFSLTNTGELFF. CDR3 nucleotides: TGTGCCAGCAGCTTCAGTCTGACGAACACCGGGGAGCTGTTTTTT. Together with reference TRBV7-3 and TRBJ2-2, the CDR3 gives the full variable domain: GAGVSQTPSNKVTEKGKYVELRCDPISGHTALYWYRQSLGQGPEFLIYFQGTGAADDSGLPNDRFFAVRPEGSVSTLKIQRTERGDSAVYLCASSFSLTNTGELFFGEGSRLTVL.

The chain has TRBV5-6 and TRBJ2-3; D is possibly TRBD2 (6 bases). The germline CDR1 and CDR2 sequences are SGHDT and YYEEEE. V was pared by 4 bases and J by 6 bases, with 15 bases between. There are 14 residues in the CDR3. CDR3: CASSPDGRADTQYF. The CDR3 DNA reads TGTGCCAGCAGCCCGGACGGGAGAGCCGATACGCAGTATTTT.

Ten or more counts support this clonotype. CDR3 nucleotides: TGTGCCAGCAGCTTAAACAGGGCTGAGACCCAGTACTTC. Protein product: CASSLNRAETQYF. The chain uses TRBV7-3 and TRBJ2-5; D might be TRBD1 (6 bases). The CDR3 is made up of 13 amino acids. V lost 1 base to trimming and J lost 5 bases, with 8 bases between them. Germline V gene sequence: CDR1 SGHTA, CDR2 FQGTGA.

Many counts were recorded for this clonotype. The gene calls are TRBV6-5 and TRBJ1-2; D unclear. The ends were cut back, 0 bases at V and 4 bases at J, with 12 bases in the middle. Germline lookup yields CDR1 MNHEY and CDR2 SVGAGI. This CDR3 is 15 amino acids long. In nucleotides, the CDR3 is TGTGCCAGCAGTTACTCGGCCGGAGATCGCTATGGCTACACCTTC. It yields the protein CASSYSAGDRYGYTF.

This clonotype was seen a few times. The rearrangement joins TRBV6-1 to TRBJ2-5; D is undetermined. The germline V gene encodes CDR1 MNHNS and CDR2 SASEGT. The V end was cut by 1 base, the J end by 3 bases, with 9 bases between. The CDR3 extends over 14 amino acids. CDR3 sequence (DNA): TGTGCCAGCAGTGAAGGGGTTTGGGAAGAGACCCAGTACTTC. Translation: CASSEGVWEETQYF.

This clonotype was seen only a few times. The chain joins TRBV20-1 to TRBJ2-3; 9 nucleotides match TRBD2. V lost 6 bases, J lost 3 bases, and 7 bases stayed unmatched. CDR1 is DFQATT, CDR2 SNEGSKA, per germline (reference sequence). The CDR3 is 14 residues long. This CDR3 reads CSARMAGGTDTQYF. In DNA, the CDR3 is TGCAGTGCACGAATGGCGGGGGGGACAGATACGCAGTATTTT.

The table lists this clonotype with many counts. The rearrangement joins TRBV10-3 to TRBJ2-5; 7 bases agree with TRBD1. The CDR3 is 17 amino acids. J was trimmed by 1 base and V by 3 bases; bases with no gene match: 11. The germline CDR1 and CDR2 sequences are ENHRY and SYGVKD. In DNA form, the CDR3 reads TGTGCCATCAGTGAAGGTAGGGGACAGAGACTCCAAGAGACCCAGTACTTC. Amino acid sequence: CAISEGRGQRLQETQYF.

This clonotype was observed many times. The chain uses TRBV29-1 and TRBJ1-1, with 7 bases fitting TRBD1. V dropped 6 bases and J dropped 0; count of bases not matched to a gene: 7. The germline gives CDR1 SQVTM, CDR2 ANQGSEA. The CDR3 is made up of 14 amino acids. The CDR3 DNA reads as TGCAGCGTCATCGACAGGGATCTGAACACTGAAGCTTTCTTT. It is translated as CSVIDRDLNTEAFF.

The table lists this clonotype with many counts. The chain couples TRBV20-1 to TRBJ2-3; TRBD2 agrees at 9 bases. CDR3 size: 13 residues. V shed 3 bases and J 8 bases; nucleotides not matched to a gene: 6. Germline CDR1 DFQATT, CDR2 SNEGSKA (reference sequence). The CDR3, as DNA: TGCAGTGCTAGGAGCGGGGGGTCAGCTACGCAGTATTTT. The encoded protein is CSARSGGSATQYF.

This clonotype was counted a few times. The chain couples TRBV10-3 to TRBJ2-3, with D possibly being TRBD1 or TRBD2 (5 bases each). Germline values: CDR1 ENHRY, CDR2 SYGVKD. The CDR3 is made up of 15 amino acids. Between the trimmed V and J ends, which lost 4 bases and 4 bases, there was a span of 15 bases. The CDR3, as DNA: TGTGCCATCAGTGGGGGCCGGGATCGGGCAGATACGCAGTATTTT. The encoded protein is CAISGGRDRADTQYF.

This clonotype is large (0.1 to 1%) by share. V is TRBV4-3 and J is TRBJ2-7; 7 nucleotides line up with TRBD2. Germline CDR1 reads LGHNA; CDR2 reads YSLEER. This CDR3 region has 16 residues. Trimming cost V 0 bases and J 2 bases; bases outside gene matches: 7. CDR3 DNA sequence: TGCGCCAGCAGCCAAGAATGGGCTAGCGGAGCCTACGAGCAGTACTTC. Protein: CASSQEWASGAYEQYF.

This clonotype was seen ten or more times. The chain couples TRBV19 to TRBJ2-1; no reliable D call. The CDR3 has 13 amino acids. The germline V gene encodes CDR1 LNHDA and CDR2 SQIVND (reference sequence). V was clipped by 5 bases and J by 10 bases, with 15 bases between them. CDR3 sequence (DNA): TGTGCCAGTAGTCGGTACTCCCTGAACGAGCAGTTCTTC. This codes for CASSRYSLNEQFF. Full variable domain (rest looked up from reference TRBV19 and TRBJ2-1): DGGITQSPKYLFRKEGQNVTLSCEQNLNHDAMYWYRQDPGQGLRLIYYSQIVNDFQKGDIAEGYSVSREKKESFPLTVTSAQKNPTAFYLCASSRYSLNEQFFGPGTRLTVL.

This chain uses TRBV14 with TRBJ2-5, with 11 positions matching TRBD2. Germline assignment: CDR1 SGHDN and CDR2 FVKESK. The CDR3 is 19 residues long. Trimming cost V 7 bases and J 2 bases; bases outside gene matches: 18. For the CDR3, the DNA is TGTGCCAGCACCCCAAGGGAGGGACTAGCGGAAAAAAATCAAGAGACCCAGTACTTC. Translating it yields CASTPREGLAEKNQETQYF. Complete variable domain (other parts from reference TRBV14 and TRBJ2-5): EAGVTQFPSHSVIEKGQTVTLRCDPISGHDNLYWYRRVMGKEIKFLLHFVKESKQDESGMPNNRFLAERTGGTYSTLKVQPAELEDSGVYFCASTPREGLAEKNQETQYFGPGTRLLVL.

This clonotype has a count of ten or more. The chain uses TRBV3-1 and TRBJ2-7; D remains ambiguous. Germline CDR1 LGHDT, CDR2 YNNKEL (reference sequence). The CDR3 has 18 residues. With 0 bases removed from V and 0 bases from J, the gap between germline ends came to 18 bases. The CDR3 DNA reads as TGTGCCAGCAGCCAAGAGCCCCCGCAGTCAATACTCTCCTACGAGCAGTACTTC. As protein: CASSQEPPQSILSYEQYF.

This clonotype has at least ten counts. The rearrangement joins TRBV4-1 to TRBJ1-1, with TRBD1 as a possible D gene (6 bases). The CDR3 is 15 residues long. Germline CDR1 reads MGHRA; CDR2 reads YSYEKL. V gave up 1 base and J gave up 5 bases, with 14 bases separating them. The CDR3 DNA reads as TGCGCCAGCAGCCAAGGCAGGCGGGGGCAGACTGAAGCTTTCTTT. As protein: CASSQGRRGQTEAFF.

This clonotype was counted a few times. This chain connects TRBV7-2 to TRBJ2-4, with D tentatively TRBD1 (5 bases). The CDR3 totals 18 residues. Germline V gives CDR1 SGHTA, CDR2 FQGNSA. V lost 3 bases and J 0 bases, leaving 18 bases between the germline ends. This CDR3 is CASSFGRVASLAKNIQYF. The CDR3 DNA follows: TGTGCCAGCAGCTTCGGCAGGGTGGCCTCCCTAGCCAAAAACATTCAGTACTTC.

This clonotype was detected many times. V and J are TRBV29-1 and TRBJ2-5; 9 positions match TRBD1. The CDR3 length is 14 residues. The germline CDR1 and CDR2 sequences are SQVTM and ANQGSEA. Trimming cost V 6 bases and J 1 base; bases outside gene matches: 6. For the CDR3, the DNA is TGCAGCGTCAACCGGGACAGGGTCCAAGAGACCCAGTACTTC. It encodes CSVNRDRVQETQYF.

This clonotype was seen many times. This chain joins TRBV3-1 and TRBJ2-6; the D gene could be TRBD1 or TRBD2 (5 bases each). V was trimmed by 5 bases and J by 11 bases, leaving 19 bases between them. From germline, CDR1 is LGHDT and CDR2 YNNKEL (reference sequence). The CDR3 has 15 amino acids. The CDR3 is CASSRGALIADVLTF. CDR3 nucleotides: TGTGCCAGCAGCAGAGGGGCCCTAATTGCCGACGTCCTGACTTTC. The full variable domain, with the rest looked up from reference TRBV3-1 and TRBJ2-6, is DTAVSQTPKYLVTQMGNDKSIKCEQNLGHDTMYWYKQDSKKFLKIMFSYNNKELIINETVPNRFSPKSPDKAHLNLHINSLELGDSAVYFCASSRGALIADVLTFGAGSRLTVL.